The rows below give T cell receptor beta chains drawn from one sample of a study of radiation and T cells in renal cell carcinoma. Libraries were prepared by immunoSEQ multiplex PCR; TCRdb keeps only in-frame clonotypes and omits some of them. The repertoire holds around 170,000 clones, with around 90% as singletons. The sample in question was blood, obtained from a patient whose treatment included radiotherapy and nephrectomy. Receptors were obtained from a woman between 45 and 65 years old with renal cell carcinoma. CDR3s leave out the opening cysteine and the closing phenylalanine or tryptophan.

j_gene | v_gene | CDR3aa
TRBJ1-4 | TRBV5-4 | ASSFLSGSARNEKLF
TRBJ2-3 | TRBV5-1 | ASSTGLAGGTTDTQY
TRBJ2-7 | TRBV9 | ASSVAGAHEQY
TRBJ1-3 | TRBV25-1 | ASAPGGLSGNTIY
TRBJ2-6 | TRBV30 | ASPRTADSGANVLT
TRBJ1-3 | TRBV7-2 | ASSLGLTPGNTIY
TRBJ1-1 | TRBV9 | ASSVELETEAF
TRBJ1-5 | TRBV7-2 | ASSSQGSQPQH
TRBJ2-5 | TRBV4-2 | ASSQDQGVGGAAKTQY
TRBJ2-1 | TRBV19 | ASREGSTYNEQF
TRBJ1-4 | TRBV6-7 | ASSYSMWRRALKLF
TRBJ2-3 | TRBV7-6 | ASSSGPTDTQY
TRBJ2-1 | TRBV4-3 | ASSQQGYNEQF
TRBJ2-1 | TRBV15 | ATSRDLRGNEQF
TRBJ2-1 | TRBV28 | ASSGLTSGRPYNEQF
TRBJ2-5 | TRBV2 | ASSEVVSASGKETQY
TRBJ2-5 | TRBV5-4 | ASSLSGGQRETQY
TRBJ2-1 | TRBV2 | ASSQRLAGSYNEQF
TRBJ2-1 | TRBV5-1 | ASSLARGGNNEQF
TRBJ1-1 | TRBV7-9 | ASSPRMRQDTEAF
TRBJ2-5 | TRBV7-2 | ASSLELAGAREAQY
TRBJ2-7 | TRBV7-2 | ASSPQGLHEQY
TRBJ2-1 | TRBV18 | ASSPGSGASYNEQF
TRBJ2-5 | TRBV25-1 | ASSEFGGRETQY
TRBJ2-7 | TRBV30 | AWLGASSYEQY
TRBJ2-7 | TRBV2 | ASLEGARVGEQY
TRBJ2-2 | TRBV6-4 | ASRPENTGELF
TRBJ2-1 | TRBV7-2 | ASSNVYNEQF
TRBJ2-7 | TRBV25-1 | ASSGTGTGVYEQY
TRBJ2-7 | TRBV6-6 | ASSYVTSGTYEQY
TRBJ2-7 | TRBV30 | AWSPSGGQKSSYEQY
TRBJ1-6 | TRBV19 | ASSARVQFLYNSPLH
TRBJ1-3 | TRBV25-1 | ASSEFGLGAGNTIY
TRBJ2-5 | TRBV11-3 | ASSSRTVGSETQY
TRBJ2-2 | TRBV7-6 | ASSYRGLRGTGELF
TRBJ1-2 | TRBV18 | ASSPLGESNYGYT
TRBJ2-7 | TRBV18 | ASSPGQGAGEQY
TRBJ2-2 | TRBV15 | ATSRDRQRAGELF
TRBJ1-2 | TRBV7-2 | ASTGGFYYGYT
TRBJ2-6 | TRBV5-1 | ASSFETGRWGANVLT
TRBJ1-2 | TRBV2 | ASSGQSSGYT
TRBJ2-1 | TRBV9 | ASSVEGQGLIEEQF
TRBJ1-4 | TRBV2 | ATGTGATNEKLF
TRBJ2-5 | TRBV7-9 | ASSPLRLETQY
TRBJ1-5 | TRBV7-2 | ASGGRSNQPQH
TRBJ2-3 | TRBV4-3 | ASSQLVGFGTDTQY
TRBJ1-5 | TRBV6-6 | ASSYTRTGGNQPQH
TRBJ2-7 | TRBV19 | ASSMGTGTYEQY
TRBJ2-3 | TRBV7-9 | ASSLGTGGVVDTQY